The sequence of this T cell receptor (beta chain) was determined in a study of blood T cells in healthy people across ages. Study overall: The capture of about one barcoded beta molecule per two T cells was achieved by template switching. Findings and caveats of the study: Naive CD4+ cells and diversity were both higher in long-lived donors than in aged donors.

V lost 2 bases, J lost 7 bases, and 11 bases lay in between. CDR3 length: 13 amino acids. The V gene's germline CDR1 is MNHEY and CDR2 SVGAGI. A second PCR, run for roughly 7 to 12 cycles, used a sample-barcoded 5' primer plus a J-beta primer mix. TCRdb itself ran the 5' RACE reads through MiXCR, one entry per CDR3 protein. The sample yields under 1,100,000 distinct CDR3 sequences, 20% to 25% seen once. This clonotype was picked up a small number of times. The antigen is unknown. These data also formed part of another study, on T cells of mothers and their children. As reported in that work: There were no persistent microchimeric T cell clones detected.

This TCR derives from a girl between 2 and 10 years old in good health. Sequencing input: blood. The chain couples TRBV6-5 to TRBJ1-2, with D perhaps TRBD1 (5 bases). The CDR3 spells CASSYEAQGGYTF. CDR3 DNA: TGTGCCAGCAGTTACGAAGCGCAGGGTGGCTACACCTTC.